This T cell receptor (beta chain) was obtained from a study of beta chain features in type 1 diabetes. In the case of this clone: Its antigen is not known.

This CDR3 is 15 amino acids long. From germline, CDR1 is SGDLS and CDR2 YYNGEE. V gave up 4 bases and J gave up 0 bases; unmatched junction bases: 3. Of the isolated RNA, all was reverse transcribed, and so the sequenced material was expressed TCRB transcripts. Assay: immunoSEQ multiplex PCR; the TCRdb copy retains only in-frame clones and omits some. The data hold 250,000 to 300,000 clones, with around 25% observed a single time. Sorting of CD4+ naive, central memory, regulatory and stem cell-like memory cells was performed via CD45RO/CCR7/CD25/CD127/CD95/CD27. Study outcomes and limitations: All four CD4+ subsets of Type 1 diabetes patients contained TCRB CDR3s that were moderately but significantly shorter.

The chain joins TRBV9 to TRBJ2-2, with 7 bases matching TRBD1. The sequence derives from a woman in her twenties or thirties with type 1 diabetes. The specimen sequenced was naive CD4+ T cells from blood. CDR3 DNA: TGTGCCAGCAGCCAGACAGGGTCGAACACCGGGGAGCTGTTTTTT. This translates into CASSQTGSNTGELFF.